What follows are 18 T cell receptor beta chains derived from one specimen sequenced in a study of CD8 T cells in Susac syndrome (dated by TCRdb to about 2019). The protocol used for the library was the immunoSEQ multiplex PCR assay. RNA was extracted with the RNeasy kit and about 0.45 to 1 ug was reverse transcribed using random hexamers. Clones were called with MiXCR by TCRdb after fastp trimmed the public reads at Q25, and only in-frame beta chains were retained. Merged by CDR3 protein, the rows form single entries marked with the most common genes and DNA. A total of about 200,000 distinct CDR3 sequences appear in this sample, more than 90% of them only once. The ten largest account for about 0.09% of the sample. Sequencing input: CD4+ T cells from PBMCs. The source of these receptors is a human donor with multiple sclerosis.

The gene calls are TRBV5-1 and TRBJ1-1; TRBD1 matches 7 bases. Germline values: CDR1 SGHRS, CDR2 YFSETQ. J was trimmed by 1 base and V by 1 base; bases with no gene match: 4. This CDR3 is 15 amino acids long. CDR3 bases: TGCGCCAGCAGCTTGCGAGGGACAGAGAACACTGAAGCTTTCTTT. This gives the protein CASSLRGTENTEAFF. The whole variable domain, filled in from reference TRBV5-1 and TRBJ1-1, reads KAGVTQTPRYLIKTRGQQVTLSCSPISGHRSVSWYQQTPGQGLQFLFEYFSETQRNKGNFPGRFSGRQFSNSRSEMNVSTLELGDSALYLCASSLRGTENTEAFFGQGTRLTVV.

In this sample, this clonotype turned up once. The chain has TRBV18 and TRBJ2-2; D unresolved. The CDR3 is 11 residues long. Looked up from germline, CDR1 is KGHSH and CDR2 is LQKENI. The V end lost 3 bases, the J end lost 5 bases, and 1 base lay between the germline ends. Here the CDR3 DNA reads TGTGCCAGCTCACCTACCGGGGAGCTGTTTTTT. This sequence encodes CASSPTGELFF.

The chain combines TRBV12-3 or TRBV12-4 with TRBJ1-3; D is unresolved. The CDR3 totals 15 residues. V dropped 2 bases and J dropped 0 bases, with 8 bases sitting between them. The DNA of the CDR3 is TGTGCCAGCAGTTTACAGATTTACTCTGGAAACACCATATATTTT. Amino acids: CASSLQIYSGNTIYF.

V is TRBV24-1 and J is TRBJ2-5, with D perhaps given as TRBD1 or TRBD2 (5 bases each). The CDR3 has 13 amino acids. Trimming left V 3 bases short and J 4 bases short, with 8 bases between. The germline V gene has CDR1 KGHDR and CDR2 SFDVKD. The CDR3 loop is CATSDPGTETQYF. In DNA form, the CDR3 reads TGTGCCACCAGTGATCCCGGGACAGAGACCCAGTACTTC.

This CDR3 is CSARDRGRSNQPQHF. CDR3 in DNA: TGCAGTGCTAGAGATAGGGGAAGGAGCAATCAGCCCCAGCATTTT. The chain recombines TRBV20-1 with TRBJ1-5, with D perhaps matching TRBD1 (5 bases). Germline V lookup: CDR1 DFQATT, CDR2 SNEGSKA (reference sequence). The CDR3 runs to 15 residues. The V end lost 0 bases, the J end lost 1 base, and 10 bases lay between the germline ends.

The rearrangement links TRBV7-8 to TRBJ1-5; TRBD1 matches 9 bases. J was trimmed by 7 bases and V by 4 bases; bases with no gene match: 5. The CDR3 runs to 14 residues. The germline V gene encodes CDR1 SGHVS and CDR2 FQNEAQ. The chain's CDR3 is CASSWDRVEQPQHF. CDR3 coding DNA: TGTGCCAGCAGCTGGGACAGGGTAGAGCAGCCCCAGCATTTT.

CDR3 in DNA: TGCAGTGCCTGGACTAGCAGCTCCTACAATGAGCAGTTCTTC. Its protein is CSAWTSSSYNEQFF. This rearrangement joins TRBV20-1 to TRBJ2-1; 8 positions agree with TRBD2. Per the germline V gene, CDR1 is DFQATT and CDR2 is SNEGSKA (reference sequence). V lost 6 bases, J lost 0 bases, and 4 bases stayed unmatched. CDR3 length: 14 residues.

The V call is TRBV2, the J call TRBJ1-2; D is ambiguous. This CDR3 spans 10 amino acids. Trimming cost V 4 bases and J 7 bases, with 4 bases left between them. Germline CDR1 and CDR2: SNHLY and FYNNEI. As DNA, the CDR3 is TGTGCCAGCAGTGTTGGTGGCTACACCTTC. Protein sequence: CASSVGGYTF.

J is TRBJ2-1 and V is TRBV20-1, with 7 bases fitting TRBD2. The V gene end was trimmed by 6 bases and the J gene end by 2 bases; junction bases not matched to a gene: 4. The CDR3 loop spans 13 amino acids. CDR1 is DFQATT and CDR2 is SNEGSKA in the germline V gene (reference sequence). The CDR3 region is CSALGLAYNEQFF. In nucleotides, the CDR3 is TGCAGTGCCCTCGGACTAGCCTACAATGAGCAGTTCTTC.

This clonotype showed up just once. The chain employs TRBV20-1 and TRBJ2-7; D could derive from TRBD1 or TRBD2 (5 bases each). Trimming removed 7 bases from V and 0 bases from J, with 13 bases in between. CDR3 length equals 13 residues. Germline CDR1 reads DFQATT; CDR2 reads SNEGSKA (reference sequence). The CDR3 coding sequence is TGCAGTGGGGTGTGGGGGAACTCCTACGAGCAGTACTTC. Translated, it gives CSGVWGNSYEQYF.

CDR3 coding DNA: TGTGCCATCAGTGAGCGAGCGGAGCCCAATGAGCAGTTCTTC. Translated, it gives CAISERAEPNEQFF. This chain uses TRBV10-3 with TRBJ2-1; TRBD2 might be the D (5 bases). The CDR3 length is 14 residues. CDR1 is ENHRY, CDR2 SYGVKD, per germline. Trimming pared 2 bases from V and 6 bases from J, leaving 11 bases between.

The chain is built from TRBV12-3 or TRBV12-4 and TRBJ2-3; the match to TRBD2 covers 8 bases. CDR3 length equals 15 residues. J gave up 6 bases and V 7 bases, and 12 bases lay outside the gene matches. This CDR3 is CASTVSGKPRDTQYF. The CDR3 nucleotides are TGTGCCAGCACCGTTAGCGGGAAGCCCCGGGATACGCAGTATTTT.

This chain connects TRBV29-1 to TRBJ2-5; TRBD2 matches at 7 bases. The V segment lost 8 bases and the J segment 4 bases; nucleotides outside the gene matches: 13. Germline V gene lookup returns CDR1 SQVTM and CDR2 ANQGSEA. The CDR3 sequence is 14 residues long. This CDR3 reads CSSDGGGHGETQYF. The CDR3 DNA is TGCAGCAGCGATGGGGGGGGTCACGGAGAGACCCAGTACTTC.

The rearrangement uses TRBV30 and TRBJ1-2; a possible D gene is TRBD1 (5 bases). Germline V lookup: CDR1 GTSNPN, CDR2 SVGIG (reference sequence). V shed 5 bases and J shed 3 bases, with 7 bases lying between them. The CDR3 is 11 amino acids. CDR3 protein: CAWGADYGYTF. CDR3 nucleotide sequence: TGTGCCTGGGGGGCAGACTATGGCTACACCTTC.

The chain links TRBV27 to TRBJ1-6, with TRBD1 matching 7 bases. Trimming took 6 bases from V and 14 from J; bases not matched to a gene: 10. The CDR3 has 13 amino acids. In germline, CDR1 is MNHEY, CDR2 SMNVEV (reference sequence). The CDR3 coding sequence is TGTGCCAGCAGGGCCGGGGACAGTCGTGCCCTCCACTTT. It translates to CASRAGDSRALHF.

The chain joins TRBV5-6 to TRBJ2-5; weak D call: TRBD1 (6 bases). Trimming removed 4 bases from V and 5 bases from J, with 15 bases in between. Germline V CDR1 and CDR2: SGHDT, YYEEEE. This CDR3 has 14 amino acids. CDR3 in DNA: TGTGCCAGCAGCGGAACAGGGATCGTGGAGACCCAGTACTTC. It translates to CASSGTGIVETQYF.

The chain links TRBV11-3 to TRBJ2-3; 9 nucleotides line up with TRBD1. CDR1 and CDR2 (germline): SGHNT, YENEEA. The V gene end was trimmed by 4 bases and the J gene end by 5 bases; junction bases not matched to a gene: 7. There are 15 residues in the CDR3. The CDR3 spells CASSSKGQGIDTQYF. The CDR3 DNA follows: TGTGCCAGCAGCTCAAAGGGACAGGGAATAGATACGCAGTATTTT.

The chain links TRBV2 to TRBJ1-5; D unclear. Germline CDR1 is SNHLY and CDR2 is FYNNEI. This CDR3 has 15 residues. The V gene lost 8 bases and the J gene lost 1 base, with 15 bases spanning the gap. This CDR3 is CASRTQSQSNQPQHF. Written as DNA, the CDR3 is TGTGCCAGCCGGACCCAGTCCCAAAGCAATCAGCCCCAGCATTTT.